The rows below give T cell receptor beta chains drawn from one sample of a study of vaccination effects on CD4 cells after COVID-19. What these receptors recognize is not known. TCRdb's copy holds only in-frame clones and misses some; the assay was immunoSEQ multiplex PCR. Here the sample spans around 83,000 clones, 60% to 80% being singletons. Sample: CD4+ T cells from PBMCs cultured with HCoV-229E spike peptides, taken before COVID-19 vaccination. The source is a human donor who received a COVID-19 vaccine. Each CDR3 is given with its conserved first and last residue. A D gene is named only where the DNA matches it firmly. Rows give clone size only sometimes, using once, few, many, or a class for an expanded clone.

clone_size,v_call,d_call,j_call,cdr3_aa,cdr3_nt
once,TRBV5-4,.,TRBJ2-3,CASSGRVLATDTQYF,TGTGCCAGCAGCGGACGGGTTCTGGCCACAGATACGCAGTATTTT
.,TRBV4-3,.,TRBJ1-4,CASSQGTGVWEKLFF,TGCGCCAGCAGCCAAGGAACCGGGGTTTGGGAAAAACTGTTTTTT
few,TRBV2,.,TRBJ1-5,CASSDSAGGVQPQHF,TGTGCCAGCAGTGACTCTGCGGGGGGGGTTCAGCCCCAGCATTTT
few,TRBV6-6,.,TRBJ2-2,CASSRSNTGELFF,TGTGCCAGCAGCCGTTCGAACACCGGGGAGCTGTTTTTT
.,TRBV7-3,.,TRBJ1-1,CASSSARGNTEAFF,TGTGCCAGCAGCTCCGCCCGGGGGAACACTGAAGCTTTCTTT
.,TRBV18,TRBD1,TRBJ1-1,CASSPVSGTAGRGDTEAFF,TGTGCCAGCTCACCCGTCTCCGGGACAGCGGGCCGGGGGGACACTGAAGCTTTCTTT
few,TRBV19,.,TRBJ2-1,CASSIGLGVSYNEQFF,TGTGCCAGTAGTATAGGCCTCGGGGTCTCCTACAATGAGCAGTTCTTC
.,TRBV18,TRBD2,TRBJ2-1,CASSQRGGGLNEQFF,TGTGCCAGCTCCCAACGGGGGGGCGGACTGAATGAGCAGTTCTTC
.,TRBV3-1/TRBV3-2,TRBD1,TRBJ1-5,CASSQWDRDQPQHF,TGTGCCAGCAGCCAATGGGACAGGGATCAGCCCCAGCATTTT
.,TRBV5-6,TRBD1,TRBJ1-2,CASSPDRVRGYTF,TGTGCCAGCAGCCCGGACAGGGTTCGTGGCTACACCTTC
.,TRBV5-4,.,TRBJ1-1,CASSLVGAAQYEAFF,TGTGCCAGCAGCTTGGTGGGGGCAGCGCAATATGAAGCTTTCTTT
few,TRBV30,TRBD1,TRBJ1-6,CAWKAGTGNSPLHF,TGTGCCTGGAAGGCCGGGACAGGGAATTCACCCCTCCACTTT
few,TRBV7-2,.,TRBJ2-3,CASSSQGSDTQYF,TGTGCCAGCAGCTCACAGGGATCGGATACGCAGTATTTT
.,TRBV18,TRBD2,TRBJ2-5,CASSPLPSAGGRRETQYF,TGTGCCAGCTCACCGCTCCCCTCCGCGGGGGGCCGGAGGGAGACCCAGTACTTC
.,TRBV29-1,.,TRBJ1-1,CSGALGVLSTEAFF,TGCAGCGGCGCTTTGGGGGTACTGAGTACTGAAGCTTTCTTT
.,TRBV3-1/TRBV3-2,.,TRBJ2-2,CASSQDGGVLDTGELFF,TGTGCCAGCAGCCAAGATGGGGGAGTGCTGGACACCGGGGAGCTGTTTTTT
few,TRBV6-5,.,TRBJ1-1,CASSYNRETEAFF,TGTGCCAGCAGTTATAACAGGGAAACTGAAGCTTTCTTT
.,TRBV7-9,.,TRBJ1-1,CASSLNPGTEAFF,TGTGCCAGCAGCTTAAACCCCGGGACTGAAGCTTTCTTT
few,TRBV5-1,.,TRBJ1-1,CASSLTGLNTEAFF,TGCGCCAGCAGCTTGACAGGATTGAACACTGAAGCTTTCTTT
.,TRBV30,.,TRBJ1-3,CAWSVQDTIYF,TGTGCCTGGAGTGTACAAGACACCATATATTTT
.,TRBV20-1,.,TRBJ2-2,CSASIPGPYTGELFF,TGCAGTGCTAGTATCCCTGGGCCGTACACCGGGGAGCTGTTTTTT
once,TRBV6-5,.,TRBJ1-1,CASSGAYLRDTEAFF,TGTGCCAGCAGCGGGGCCTATCTCAGGGACACTGAAGCTTTCTTT
few,TRBV27,.,TRBJ1-1,CASRSVGGGTEAFF,TGTGCCAGCAGATCGGTCGGGGGGGGCACTGAAGCTTTCTTT
few,TRBV5-1,.,TRBJ1-1,CASSSIMNTEAFF,TGCGCCAGCAGCTCTATAATGAACACTGAAGCTTTCTTT
.,TRBV6-5,.,TRBJ1-2,CASSSGTYPRGYTF,TGTGCCAGCAGTTCCGGGACCTATCCTCGGGGCTACACCTTC
.,TRBV15,TRBD1,TRBJ1-2,CATSPRGENYGYTF,TGTGCCACCAGCCCCAGGGGGGAAAACTATGGCTACACCTTC
.,TRBV5-6,.,TRBJ2-5,CASSPESGFRTEKTQYF,TGTGCCAGCAGCCCTGAGAGTGGGTTTCGAACGGAAAAGACCCAGTACTTC
.,TRBV15,.,TRBJ2-2,CATSRDTLNTGELFF,TGTGCCACCAGCAGGGATACTTTGAACACCGGGGAGCTGTTTTTT
.,TRBV12-3/TRBV12-4,.,TRBJ1-1,CASSNRHISEAFF,TGTGCCAGCAGTAATAGACACATTTCAGAAGCTTTCTTT
.,TRBV2,TRBD2,TRBJ2-1,CASTSSGGGYNEQFF,TGTGCCAGCACGTCTAGCGGGGGGGGGTACAATGAGCAGTTCTTC
.,TRBV6-5,TRBD1,TRBJ2-3,CASSQTRTGLDTQYF,TGTGCCAGCAGTCAGACTCGGACAGGGCTGGATACGCAGTATTTT
.,TRBV28,.,TRBJ1-5,CASSPTGKGSNQPQHF,TGTGCCAGCAGCCCGACAGGTAAGGGGAGCAATCAGCCCCAGCATTTT
.,TRBV10-3,TRBD1,TRBJ1-6,CAIRGQSNSPLHF,TGTGCCATCAGGGGACAGAGCAATTCACCCCTCCACTTT
.,TRBV27,.,TRBJ2-2,CASSLSATGTPGELFF,TGTGCCAGCAGTTTATCGGCCACGGGCACTCCCGGGGAGCTGTTTTTT
.,TRBV24-1,TRBD1,TRBJ1-1,CATSDPRTGGTEAFF,TGTGCCACCAGTGACCCAAGGACAGGGGGCACTGAAGCTTTCTTT
once,TRBV24-1,TRBD1,TRBJ2-1,CATSDTRPDRGLTNEQFF,TGTGCCACCAGTGACACCCGGCCTGACAGGGGGCTAACCAATGAGCAGTTCTTC
few,TRBV19,.,TRBJ2-5,CASSTNRDKETQYF,TGTGCCAGTAGTACCAACCGGGACAAAGAGACCCAGTACTTC
few,TRBV12-3/TRBV12-4,TRBD1,TRBJ1-1,CASRGQPNTEAFF,TGTGCCAGCAGGGGACAGCCGAACACTGAAGCTTTCTTT
.,TRBV5-8,.,TRBJ1-1,CASSATQGLWNTEAFF,TGTGCCAGCAGCGCCACACAGGGTCTATGGAACACTGAAGCTTTCTTT
.,TRBV19,.,TRBJ2-3,CASTPLFGQGSTDTQYF,TGTGCCAGTACCCCGCTCTTCGGGCAGGGGAGCACAGATACGCAGTATTTT
.,TRBV7-9,.,TRBJ2-4,CASIPTEDRAKNIQYF,TGTGCCAGCATCCCAACAGAGGATCGGGCCAAAAACATTCAGTACTTC
few,TRBV19,.,TRBJ1-6,CASSIASSGDNSPLHF,TGTGCCAGTAGTATAGCGTCTTCGGGCGATAATTCACCCCTCCACTTT
.,TRBV29-1,.,TRBJ1-3,CSVTFGNTIYF,TGCAGCGTTACCTTTGGAAACACCATATATTTT
.,TRBV7-3,.,TRBJ2-2,CASSLIGGTTGELFF,TGTGCCAGCAGCTTAATCGGCGGGACCACCGGGGAGCTGTTTTTT
.,TRBV30,.,TRBJ2-1,CAWETGTKNEQFF,TGTGCCTGGGAAACCGGGACCAAAAATGAGCAGTTCTTC
.,TRBV18,.,TRBJ2-3,CASSRTGRADTQYF,TGTGCCAGCTCACGGACAGGGAGGGCAGATACGCAGTATTTT
.,TRBV30,.,TRBJ1-1,CAWSVMRKRTEAFF,TGTGCCTGGAGTGTAATGCGCAAAAGGACTGAAGCTTTCTTT
.,TRBV9,.,TRBJ1-6,CASSVVGNSPLHF,TGTGCCAGCAGCGTAGTGGGCAATTCACCCCTCCACTTT
few,TRBV7-9,.,TRBJ2-5,CASSLGVGRGETQYF,TGTGCCAGCAGCTTAGGGGTCGGCAGGGGAGAGACCCAGTACTTC
.,TRBV5-4,.,TRBJ1-6,CASSLIGNSPLHF,TGTGCCAGCAGTTTAATTGGGAATTCACCCCTCCACTTT
.,TRBV9,.,TRBJ2-3,CASSVVRDTQYF,TGTGCCAGCAGCGTAGTTCGGGATACGCAGTATTTT
.,TRBV5-6,.,TRBJ2-4,CASSLIPGPKNIQYF,TGTGCCAGCAGCTTGATTCCAGGACCCAAAAACATTCAGTACTTC
.,TRBV9,TRBD1,TRBJ2-2,CASSPRDSETGELFF,TGTGCCAGCAGCCCCCGGGACAGCGAGACCGGGGAGCTGTTTTTT
few,TRBV4-1,.,TRBJ2-3,CASSLGAGGDTQYF,TGCGCCAGCAGCCTCGGAGCTGGCGGGGATACGCAGTATTTT
.,TRBV5-1,.,TRBJ1-1,CASSLAQGNTEAFF,TGCGCCAGCAGCTTGGCCCAGGGGAACACTGAAGCTTTCTTT
once,TRBV6-1,TRBD2,TRBJ2-1,CASSEVAGYNEQFF,TGTGCCAGCAGTGAGGTAGCGGGGTACAATGAGCAGTTCTTC
.,TRBV27,TRBD1,TRBJ1-5,CASSSGQGATQPQHF,TGTGCCAGCAGTTCTGGACAGGGGGCAACCCAGCCCCAGCATTTT
.,TRBV18,.,TRBJ1-5,CASSFEGGSQHF,TGTGCCAGCTCCTTTGAGGGGGGATCCCAGCATTTT
.,TRBV24-1,TRBD1,TRBJ2-5,CATSGGTGRIETQYF,TGTGCCACCAGTGGCGGGACAGGGAGGATAGAGACCCAGTACTTC
.,TRBV30,.,TRBJ2-3,CAWNHFGGDTQYF,TGTGCCTGGAATCACTTTGGAGGAGATACGCAGTATTTT